This TCR beta chain was captured by sequencing in a study of cytomegalovirus exposure and HLA in healthy donors. Germline CDR1 SGHTS, CDR2 YDEGEE. The J segment lost 8 bases and the V segment lost 4 bases, leaving 15 bases of the junction unmatched. CDR3 size: 16 residues. The PCR had 60 Vbeta and 13 Jbeta primers. Profiled with immunoSEQ multiplex PCR; TCRdb holds only in-frame clones, not every one. This table has about 170,000 clones, approximately 88% appearing once. Findings and caveats of the study: Some TCR beta chains (more than 150 of them) were listed as cytomegalovirus-associated. In a later analysis, V- and J-gene trimming of beta chains associated with a DCLRE1C missense variant, replicated independently. Several of the most significant clusters appeared, in a later analysis, to be linked to common viral pathogens.

This clone was seen only once. What it binds is unknown. This TCR was recovered from a boy under 10 years old in good health and CMV-seronegative. The chain combines TRBV5-8 with TRBJ1-2; 9 bases line up with TRBD1. What was sequenced was PBMCs. The DNA of the CDR3 is TGTGCCAGCAGCCCCGGCAATTACAGGGGGCTAAGGGGCTACACCTTC. Translation: CASSPGNYRGLRGYTF.